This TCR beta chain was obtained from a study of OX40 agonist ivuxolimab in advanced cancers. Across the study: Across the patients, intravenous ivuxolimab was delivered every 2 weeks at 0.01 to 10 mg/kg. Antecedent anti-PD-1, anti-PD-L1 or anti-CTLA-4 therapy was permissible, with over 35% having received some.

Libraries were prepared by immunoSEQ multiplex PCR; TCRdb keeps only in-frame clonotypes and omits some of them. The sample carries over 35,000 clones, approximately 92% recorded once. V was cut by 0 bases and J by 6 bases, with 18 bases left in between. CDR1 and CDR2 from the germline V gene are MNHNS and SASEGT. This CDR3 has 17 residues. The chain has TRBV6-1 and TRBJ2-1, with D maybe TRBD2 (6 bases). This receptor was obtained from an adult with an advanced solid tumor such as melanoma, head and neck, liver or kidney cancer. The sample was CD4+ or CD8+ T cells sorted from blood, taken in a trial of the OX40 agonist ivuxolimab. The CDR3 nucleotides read TGTGCCAGCAGTGAAGCTGTGGGACTCACATCCCTCAATGAGCAGTTCTTC. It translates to CASSEAVGLTSLNEQFF.